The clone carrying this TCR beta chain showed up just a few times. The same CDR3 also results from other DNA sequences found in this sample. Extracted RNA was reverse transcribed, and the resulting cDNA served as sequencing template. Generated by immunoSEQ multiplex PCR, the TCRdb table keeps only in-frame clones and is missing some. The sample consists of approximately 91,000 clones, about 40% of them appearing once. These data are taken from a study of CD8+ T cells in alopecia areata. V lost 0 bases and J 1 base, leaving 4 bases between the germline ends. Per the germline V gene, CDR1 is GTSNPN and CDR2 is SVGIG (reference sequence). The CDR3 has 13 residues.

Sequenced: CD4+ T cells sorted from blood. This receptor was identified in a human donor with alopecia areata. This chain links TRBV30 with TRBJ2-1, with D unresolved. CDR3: CAWSVTSYNEQFF. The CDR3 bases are TGTGCCTGGAGTGTAACTTCCTACAATGAGCAGTTCTTC.